These 4 T cell receptor beta chains were sequenced from one sample in a study of T cell responses to AZD1222 COVID-19 vaccine. The repertoire was sequenced with immunoSEQ multiplex PCR; TCRdb's copy has only in-frame clones and lacks some. Of under 150,000 clones listed, 90% are singletons. The sample here was peripheral blood, taken 28 days after the second AZD1222 dose. The receptors shown here come from an adult who received the AZD1222 COVID-19 vaccine.

The chain carries TRBV6-5 and TRBJ1-1; D is unclear. This CDR3 spans 13 amino acids. The V gene's germline CDR1 is MNHEY and CDR2 SVGAGI. V was clipped by 8 bases and J by 5 bases, with 15 bases between them. Here the CDR3 reads CASSGQKYTEAFF. DNA for the CDR3: TGTGCCAGCTCCGGGCAGAAGTATACTGAAGCTTTCTTT.

This clone was counted a single time. The V call is TRBV24-1, the J call TRBJ2-2; TRBD1 is a possible D gene (5 bases). V was cut by 8 bases and J by 2 bases, with 8 bases left in between. The CDR3 has 13 residues. The germline V gene has CDR1 KGHDR and CDR2 SFDVKD. The CDR3 DNA sequence: TGTGCCACCATGACAGAAAACACCGGGGAGCTGTTTTTT. Translated, it gives CATMTENTGELFF.

The chain joins TRBV28 to TRBJ2-4; D gene uncertain. Germline CDR1 and CDR2: MDHEN and SYDVKM. The CDR3 is 11 residues long. V lost 2 bases and J 6 bases, leaving 2 bases between the germline ends. The CDR3 sequence: CASSLRNIQYF. CDR3 sequence (DNA): TGTGCCAGCAGTTTAAGAAACATTCAGTACTTC.

V gene TRBV5-1 combines with J gene TRBJ1-1; D perhaps matches TRBD1 (6 bases). The V end lost 0 bases, the J end lost 5 bases, and 14 bases lay between the germline ends. Germline CDR1 is SGHRS and CDR2 is YFSETQ. The CDR3 loop spans 15 amino acids. The CDR3 nucleotides read TGCGCCAGCAGCTTGGCTGTGGGGGGCGGGACTGAAGCTTTCTTT. Its protein is CASSLAVGGGTEAFF.